This T cell receptor (beta chain) was found in a study of beta chain features in type 1 diabetes. About the research overall: Healthy donors and patients had similar age, gender and cell yields.

Points on this clone: Its specificity is unknown.

Once sorted, every population was more than 95% pure. The CDR3 runs to 15 residues. V dropped 4 bases and J dropped 1; count of bases not matched to a gene: 4. Germline assignment: CDR1 SNHLY and CDR2 FYNNEI. What was sequenced were expressed TCRB transcripts, since all of the isolated RNA had been reverse transcribed. Sequencing of naive, central memory and regulatory T cell samples gave an average of around 3.6 million reads. The data were produced by immunoSEQ multiplex PCR, yet TCRdb's version contains in-frame clones alone and is incomplete. The sample has about 280,000 clones, approximately 15% seen once. Notes on the study in general: Fewer junction insertions and more nucleotide deletions appeared in type 1 diabetes patients. People with Type 1 diabetes carried modestly yet significantly shorter TCRB CDR3s in all four CD4+ subsets.

The receptor was isolated from a man younger than 35 with type 1 diabetes. Material: naive CD4+ T cells from blood. J is TRBJ2-1 and V is TRBV2; TRBD2 aligns across 7 bases. CDR3 in amino acids: CASSVRAGSYNEQFF. The CDR3 DNA follows: TGTGCCAGCAGTGTAAGAGCGGGATCCTACAATGAGCAGTTCTTC.